This is a list of T cell receptor beta chains from one sample in a study of beta chain features in type 1 diabetes. Some clones are missing from TCRdb's copy, which holds only in-frame ones; the method was immunoSEQ multiplex PCR. Here the sample spans about 370,000 clones, around 15% being singletons. Sequenced sample: naive CD4+ T cells from blood. The receptor source for this set is a woman between 18 and 29 years old in good health. Both conserved end residues are part of each CDR3. The order of the fields is J gene, V gene, D gene, clone size, CDR3 protein, CDR3 DNA. A D gene is named only where the DNA matches it firmly. For some rows the clone size is stated as once, few or many, or as a class when expanded; others skip it.

>TRBJ2-5|TRBV27|TRBD2|few
CASSESPGLAGETQYF
TGTGCCAGCAGTGAGTCTCCGGGACTAGCGGGAGAGACCCAGTACTTC
>TRBJ1-1|TRBV28|TRBD1|.
CASTSHGQGAYTEAFF
TGTGCCAGCACCTCCCACGGACAGGGGGCATACACTGAAGCTTTCTTT
>TRBJ2-7|TRBV5-1|TRBD2|few
CASSLSLADYEQYF
TGCGCCAGCAGCTTGTCTCTAGCGGACTACGAGCAGTACTTC
>TRBJ2-5|TRBV7-6|.|few
CASSPSQETQYF
TGTGCCAGCAGCCCTTCCCAAGAGACCCAGTACTTC
>TRBJ2-2|TRBV9|.|.
CASSVGSYNTGELFF
TGTGCCAGCAGCGTAGGTAGCTATAACACCGGGGAGCTGTTTTTT
>TRBJ1-1|TRBV7-9|.|.
CASSSAALVGTEAFF
TGTGCCAGCAGCTCGGCAGCGTTGGTCGGCACTGAAGCTTTCTTT
>TRBJ2-1|TRBV5-6|TRBD1|few
CASSSFGQGLDEQFF
TGTGCCAGCAGCTCTTTTGGACAGGGATTGGATGAGCAGTTCTTC
>TRBJ1-1|TRBV6-6|.|.
CASSYSLSGNTEAFF
TGTGCCAGCAGTTACTCTCTTTCCGGGAACACTGAAGCTTTCTTT
>TRBJ2-5|TRBV14|.|.
CASSQDRVTQYF
TGTGCCAGCAGCCAAGATCGGGTGACCCAGTACTTC
>TRBJ2-2|TRBV18|.|.
CASSPPPGHQLNTGELFF
TGTGCCAGCTCTCCACCCCCGGGACACCAACTGAACACCGGGGAGCTGTTTTTT
>TRBJ1-2|TRBV7-8|TRBD1|.
CASSLYGTGGGSYGYTF
TGTGCCAGCAGCTTATATGGGACAGGGGGCGGAAGCTATGGCTACACCTTC
>TRBJ2-5|TRBV7-2|TRBD2|few
CASSLGLAGVQETQYF
TGTGCCAGCAGCTTAGGACTAGCGGGAGTTCAGGAGACCCAGTACTTC
>TRBJ1-5|TRBV29-1|.|.
CSVGQDSNQPQHF
TGCAGCGTTGGGCAGGATAGCAATCAGCCCCAGCATTTT
>TRBJ1-1|TRBV29-1|.|.
CSVDSPQNTEAFF
TGCAGCGTTGATAGTCCCCAGAACACTGAAGCTTTCTTT
>TRBJ1-1|TRBV18|.|few
CASSPQAEAFF
TGTGCCAGCTCCCCCCAGGCCGAAGCTTTCTTT
>TRBJ1-1|TRBV28|TRBD1|.
CASSLGQMNTEAFF
TGTGCCAGCAGTTTGGGACAGATGAACACTGAAGCTTTCTTT
>TRBJ2-7|TRBV28|.|few
CASSPPGGLGEQYF
TGTGCCAGCTCCCCCCCCGGAGGCCTAGGCGAGCAGTACTTC
>TRBJ1-1|TRBV5-6|TRBD1|.
CATKRDSVNTEAFF
TGTGCCACTAAACGGGACAGCGTGAACACTGAAGCTTTCTTT
>TRBJ2-2|TRBV19|TRBD2|few
CASSNGLAENTGELFF
TGTGCCAGTAGTAATGGACTAGCGGAAAACACCGGGGAGCTGTTTTTT
>TRBJ2-5|TRBV20-1|.|.
CSARVFETQYF
TGCAGTGCTAGAGTCTTTGAGACCCAGTACTTC
>TRBJ1-2|TRBV5-1|.|.
CASSLGQAGMGYTF
TGCGCCAGCAGCTTGGGACAGGCGGGTATGGGCTACACCTTC
>TRBJ2-7|TRBV5-6|.|.
CASSARVSSYEQYF
TGTGCCAGCAGCGCCAGGGTTTCTTCCTACGAGCAGTACTTC
>TRBJ1-1|TRBV13|TRBD1|few
CASSLGSTGYMNTEAFF
TGTGCCAGCAGCTTAGGGTCGACAGGGTATATGAACACTGAAGCTTTCTTT
>TRBJ2-1|TRBV7-3|.|.
CASSLPTRGYNEQFF
TGTGCCAGCAGCCTCCCTACCCGGGGGTACAATGAGCAGTTCTTC
>TRBJ2-6|TRBV30|.|.
CAWDRLFSGANVLTF
TGTGCCTGGGACAGGCTCTTCTCTGGGGCCAACGTCCTGACTTTC
>TRBJ2-7|TRBV25-1|.|.
CASSGFDTYSYEQYF
TGTGCCAGCAGTGGATTTGACACCTACTCCTACGAGCAGTACTTC
>TRBJ1-2|TRBV13|.|few
CASSRGGLDYGYTF
TGTGCCAGCAGCAGGGGGGGGCTGGACTATGGCTACACCTTC
>TRBJ1-1|TRBV7-9|.|.
CASSARDGNTEAFF
TGTGCCAGCAGCGCCAGGGATGGGAACACTGAAGCTTTCTTT
>TRBJ1-2|TRBV30|TRBD1|.
CAWSVGTVSYGYTF
TGTGCCTGGAGTGTCGGGACAGTGAGCTATGGCTACACCTTC
>TRBJ1-1|TRBV18|.|.
CASSPPGATEAFF
TGTGCCAGCTCACCACCAGGGGCCACTGAAGCTTTCTTT
>TRBJ2-1|TRBV2|.|few
CARGLDEQFF
TGTGCCAGAGGACTCGATGAGCAGTTCTTC
>TRBJ2-7|TRBV10-3|TRBD1|.
CATHRGNEDEQYF
TGTGCCACCCACAGGGGGAATGAGGACGAGCAGTACTTC
>TRBJ1-5|TRBV27|.|.
CASSDRYSNQPQHF
TGTGCCAGCAGTGACAGATATAGCAATCAGCCCCAGCATTTT
>TRBJ1-5|TRBV4-2|.|few
CASSQSGQHNQPQHF
TGTGCCAGCAGCCAGTCGGGACAACACAATCAGCCCCAGCATTTT
>TRBJ2-1|TRBV7-7|.|few
CASSRARNNEQFF
TGTGCTAGCAGCCGCGCGCGCAACAATGAGCAGTTCTTC
>TRBJ1-5|TRBV2|.|few
CASKGGEALPQHF
TGTGCCAGCAAGGGTGGGGAGGCTTTGCCCCAGCATTTT
>TRBJ1-4|TRBV2|.|few
CASRKEQGTEKLFF
TGTGCCAGCCGAAAAGAACAGGGTACCGAAAAACTGTTTTTT
>TRBJ2-1|TRBV15|TRBD2|few
CATRSGDAPLAGGLGQFF
TGTGCTACACGCTCCGGGGATGCACCCCTAGCGGGAGGGCTAGGGCAGTTCTTC
>TRBJ2-1|TRBV7-2|.|.
CASSFFAGRQFF
TGTGCCAGCAGCTTTTTCGCGGGAAGGCAGTTCTTC
>TRBJ2-6|TRBV30|.|few
CAWILWGPGANVLTF
TGTGCCTGGATATTGTGGGGGCCTGGGGCCAACGTCCTGACTTTC
>TRBJ2-5|TRBV29-1|.|few
CSVGRSGLDTQYF
TGCAGCGTTGGGAGGAGCGGCCTCGACACCCAGTACTTC
>TRBJ1-4|TRBV18|.|.
CASSPLAVQEKLFF
TGTGCCAGCTCACCACTTGCGGTTCAGGAAAAACTGTTTTTT
>TRBJ2-1|TRBV5-6|.|.
CASRLMRSEQFF
TGTGCCAGCAGACTGATGCGGAGTGAGCAGTTCTTC
>TRBJ2-1|TRBV9|.|few
CASSVVAHNEQFF
TGTGCCAGCAGCGTAGTGGCTCACAATGAGCAGTTCTTC
>TRBJ2-2|TRBV2|.|.
CASSVGHTGELFF
TGTGCCAGCAGTGTGGGCCACACCGGGGAGCTGTTTTTT
>TRBJ1-5|TRBV7-2|.|.
CASSSTGIGNQPQHF
TGTGCCAGCAGCTCAACAGGGATCGGGAATCAGCCCCAGCATTTT
>TRBJ2-3|TRBV4-3|TRBD2|.
CASSQGAGLRQADTQYF
TGCGCCAGCAGCCAAGGAGCGGGGTTGAGGCAAGCAGATACGCAGTATTTT
>TRBJ2-5|TRBV29-1|TRBD1|.
CSVGVNRGVQETQYF
TGCAGCGTTGGAGTTAACAGGGGGGTCCAAGAGACCCAGTACTTC
>TRBJ2-7|TRBV30|.|once
CAWSVFDSAAASYEQYF
TGTGCCTGGAGTGTCTTCGACAGTGCGGCCGCCTCCTACGAGCAGTACTTC
>TRBJ1-4|TRBV25-1|TRBD1|.
CASSDLTGSGEKLFF
TGTGCCAGCAGTGACCTGACAGGGTCGGGTGAAAAACTGTTTTTT
>TRBJ2-5|TRBV5-1|.|.
CASSFRDRQETQYF
TGCGCCAGCAGCTTTCGAGACAGGCAAGAGACCCAGTACTTC
>TRBJ2-7|TRBV4-2|.|.
CASSPLGRLNEQYF
TGTGCCAGCAGCCCCCTCGGGAGACTCAACGAGCAGTACTTC
>TRBJ2-7|TRBV15|TRBD1|.
CATSTGTGATYEQYF
TGTGCCACCAGTACCGGGACAGGGGCGACCTACGAGCAGTACTTC